Below are 25 T cell receptor beta chains sequenced from a single sample in a study of blood T cell repertoires in COVID-19. Data came from immunoSEQ multiplex PCR; TCRdb stores just in-frame clones and leaves some out. The data hold about 67,000 clones, with 87% observed a single time. The source material was peripheral blood. Receptor source: an elderly woman with acute or convalescent COVID-19.

The chain joins TRBV27 to TRBJ1-1; tentative D call: TRBD1 (5 bases). Germline CDR1 is MNHEY and CDR2 is SMNVEV (reference sequence). CDR3 length: 11 residues. Trimming left V 8 bases short and J 5 bases short, with 9 bases between. This chain's CDR3 is CASVAGTEAFF. The CDR3 DNA reads as TGTGCCAGCGTCGCAGGGACTGAAGCTTTCTTT.

The table lists this clone with a few counts. The chain uses TRBV24-1 and TRBJ1-2; TRBD1 matches 9 bases. This CDR3 spans 13 amino acids. The junction had 5 bases not matched to a gene; V was cut back by 6 bases and J by 7 bases. Germline-derived CDR1 and CDR2 are KGHDR and SFDVKD. CDR3 bases: TGTGCCACCAGTCCGGGACAGGGACTTGGCTACACCTTC. Protein sequence: CATSPGQGLGYTF.

CDR3 nucleotide sequence: TGTGCCAGCTCTCCAACGACAGCCAGCTCCTACGAGCAGTACTTC. Its translation: CASSPTTASSYEQYF. The rearrangement joins TRBV18 to TRBJ2-7, with D perhaps matching TRBD1 (5 bases). In germline, CDR1 is KGHSH, CDR2 LQKENI. V lost 6 bases and J lost 0, with 15 bases in between. The CDR3 consists of 15 residues.

This chain links TRBV5-6 with TRBJ1-3; possible D gene TRBD1, 5 bases. V lost 4 bases and J 4 bases, leaving 18 bases between the germline ends. The CDR3 is 16 residues long. CDR1 and CDR2 from the germline V gene are SGHDT and YYEEEE. The CDR3 is CASSRRAGGAGNTIYF. CDR3 nucleotide sequence: TGTGCCAGCAGCCGCCGGGCGGGGGGAGCGGGAAACACCATATATTTT.

This clone was seen only a few times. The CDR3 DNA follows: TGTGCCAGCAGCCAAGATGTCTCTAGAAACTCTGGCACAGATACGCAGTATTTT. Protein: CASSQDVSRNSGTDTQYF. This chain links TRBV4-2 with TRBJ2-3; D call uncertain. This CDR3 spans 18 amino acids. Deletions cut 0 bases from V and 1 base from J, with 17 bases between. Germline V gene data show CDR1 as LGHNA and CDR2 as YNFKEQ.

CDR3 coding DNA: TGTGCCAGCAGCTTGACAGTTGAAGCTTTCTTT. Translated, it gives CASSLTVEAFF. The J gene is TRBJ1-1, the V gene TRBV7-2, with a possible D match to TRBD1 (5 bases). Germline-derived CDR1 and CDR2 are SGHTA and FQGNSA. Between the trimmed V and J ends, which lost 3 bases and 7 bases, there was a span of 6 bases. The CDR3 totals 11 residues.

This chain uses TRBV5-1 with TRBJ1-2; D unresolved. The CDR3 spans 13 residues. The V gene lost 0 bases and the J gene lost 7 bases, with 10 bases spanning the gap. Germline V gene data show CDR1 as SGHRS and CDR2 as YFSETQ. DNA for the CDR3: TGCGCCAGCAGCTTGGGAGCCGAGGGTGGCTACACCTTC. Its protein product is CASSLGAEGGYTF. Supplemented by reference TRBV5-1 and TRBJ1-2, the full variable domain reads KAGVTQTPRYLIKTRGQQVTLSCSPISGHRSVSWYQQTPGQGLQFLFEYFSETQRNKGNFPGRFSGRQFSNSRSEMNVSTLELGDSALYLCASSLGAEGGYTFGSGTRLTVV.

The V call is TRBV19, the J call TRBJ1-4, with TRBD1 matching 7 bases. The germline V gene encodes CDR1 LNHDA and CDR2 SQIVND (reference sequence). The CDR3 extends over 14 amino acids. The V and J ends lost 4 bases and 8 bases, in that order; junction bases with no gene match: 7. Here the CDR3 reads CASSSRQGYEKLFF. In DNA form, the CDR3 reads TGTGCCAGTAGTAGTCGACAGGGTTACGAAAAACTGTTTTTT.

The rearrangement uses TRBV4-1 and TRBJ1-1, with D unclear. This CDR3 is 11 amino acids long. Trimming removed 7 bases at V and 4 bases at J, with 7 bases between. Germline-derived CDR1 and CDR2 are MGHRA and YSYEKL. Here the CDR3 reads CASTRGTEAFF. CDR3 coding DNA: TGCGCCAGCACCCGGGGCACTGAAGCTTTCTTT.

The chain couples TRBV5-5 to TRBJ1-1, with D unclear. Per germline, CDR1 SGHKS and CDR2 YYEKEE (reference sequence). Deletions cut 4 bases from V and 0 bases from J, with 10 bases between. CDR3 length equals 14 residues. DNA for the CDR3: TGTGCCAGCAGCGCAACGGGAATGAACACTGAAGCTTTCTTT. It translates to CASSATGMNTEAFF.

The gene calls are TRBV3-1 (or the pseudogene TRBV3-2) and TRBJ2-1; TRBD2 matches at 9 bases. CDR3 size: 17 residues. Trimming removed 4 bases from V and 7 bases from J; junction bases left unmatched: 14. Germline lookup yields CDR1 LGHDT and CDR2 YNNKEL (reference sequence). The CDR3 DNA follows: TGTGCCAGCAGCCTTGGTGGACGGATAGCGGGGGTTAATGAGCAGTTCTTC. Its protein product is CASSLGGRIAGVNEQFF.

This rearrangement joins TRBV21-1 to TRBJ1-1. TRBV21-1 is shown as a pseudogene. This CDR3 has 14 residues. The CDR3 sequence is CASSKSNLNTEAFF. The CDR3 bases are TGTGCCAGCAGCAAGAGTAATCTGAACACTGAAGCTTTCTTT.

The gene calls are TRBV5-1 and TRBJ1-2; D gene unclear. With 3 bases removed from V and 4 bases from J, the gap between germline ends came to 13 bases. Germline values: CDR1 SGHRS, CDR2 YFSETQ. The CDR3 runs to 14 residues. The CDR3 DNA reads as TGCGCCAGCAGCTATAATCAGGTTAGCTATGGCTACACCTTC. This gives the protein CASSYNQVSYGYTF.

This chain joins TRBV2 and TRBJ2-4, with D possibly TRBD2 on 5 matching bases. The ends were cut back, 8 bases at V and 4 bases at J, with 9 bases in the middle. This CDR3 has 12 amino acids. The germline gives CDR1 SNHLY, CDR2 FYNNEI. CDR3 sequence reads: CASRGGKNIQYF. As DNA, the CDR3 is TGTGCCAGCCGGGGTGGGAAAAACATTCAGTACTTC.

CDR3 region: CASSPGGGRTEAFF. In nucleotides, the CDR3 is TGTGCCAGCAGCCCGGGAGGAGGAAGGACTGAAGCTTTCTTT. The chain employs TRBV5-6 and TRBJ1-1; D uncertain. V lost 4 bases, J lost 5 bases, and 15 bases lay in between. This CDR3 contains 14 residues. Germline V gene lookup returns CDR1 SGHDT and CDR2 YYEEEE.

The chain carries TRBV6-2 or TRBV6-3 and TRBJ1-3, with D unresolved. V was trimmed by 2 bases and J by 7 bases, leaving 15 bases between them. From germline, CDR1 is MNHEY and CDR2 SVGEGT. The CDR3 runs 15 residues. CDR3 region: CASSYGGSRLNTIYF. For the CDR3, the DNA is TGTGCCAGCAGTTACGGCGGTTCGAGGCTGAACACCATATATTTT.

The chain recombines TRBV7-2 with TRBJ2-2, with D possibly matching TRBD2 (5 bases). CDR1 and CDR2 (germline): SGHTA, FQGNSA. The CDR3 has 13 amino acids. Trimming stripped 5 bases from V and 6 bases from J, with 10 bases between. The CDR3 nucleotides are TGTGCCAGCAGCCAGAGCGGTCCCGGGGAGCTGTTTTTT. It translates to CASSQSGPGELFF.

As concerns this clone: This sample includes further DNA sequences coding for the same CDR3. The chain is built from TRBV28 and TRBJ2-7; tentative D call: TRBD2 (7 bases). The germline V and J ends were trimmed by 4 bases and 6 bases, with 16 bases remaining between them. CDR3 length: 14 residues. CDR1 and CDR2 (germline): MDHEN, SYDVKM. The DNA for the CDR3 is TGTGCCAGCAGTTCTCTAGGGGGAGGGACCGAGCAGTACTTC. Translated: CASSSLGGGTEQYF.

This chain connects TRBV5-4 to TRBJ2-3, with 12 nucleotides matching TRBD2. The CDR3 spans 16 residues. V lost 1 base to trimming and J lost 5 bases; unmatched junction nucleotides: 5. Germline V gene sequence: CDR1 SGHNT, CDR2 YYREEE (reference sequence). The CDR3: CASSLRLAGDGDTQYF. For the CDR3, the DNA is TGTGCCAGCAGCTTGCGACTAGCGGGAGATGGAGATACGCAGTATTTT. The variable domain in full, with the rest retrieved from reference TRBV5-4 and TRBJ2-3, is ETGVTQSPTHLIKTRGQQVTLRCSSQSGHNTVSWYQQALGQGPQFIFQYYREEENGRGNFPPRFSGLQFPNYSSELNVNALELDDSALYLCASSLRLAGDGDTQYFGPGTRLTVL.

V usage is TRBV6-1 and J usage is TRBJ2-3; 10 nucleotides agree with TRBD2. The CDR3 spans 16 residues. The trim removed 4 bases at V and 9 bases at J, leaving 13 bases unmatched. Germline assignment: CDR1 MNHNS and CDR2 SASEGT. The CDR3 loop reads CASSVSSSGGQVTQYF. The CDR3 coding sequence is TGTGCCAGCAGTGTTAGCTCTAGCGGGGGACAAGTCACGCAGTATTTT.

This chain uses TRBV6-5 with TRBJ1-1; no definite D call. The CDR3 covers 12 residues. Between the trimmed V and J ends, which lost 4 bases and 5 bases, there was a span of 8 bases. Germline CDR1 and CDR2: MNHEY and SVGAGI. CDR3 sequence reads: CASSLSRTEAFF. The CDR3 DNA is TGTGCCAGCAGTTTGTCGCGGACTGAAGCTTTCTTT.

CDR3 nucleotides: TGTGCCAGCAGCTTAGCTGGGGGGTGGCCCCAGCATTTT. Encoded protein: CASSLAGGWPQHF. The J gene is TRBJ1-5, the V gene TRBV7-2; weak D call: TRBD1 (5 bases). Deletions cut 0 bases from V and 9 bases from J, with 9 bases between. The CDR3 runs 13 residues. The germline gives CDR1 SGHTA, CDR2 FQGNSA.

The genes are TRBV28 and TRBJ1-1; no firm D call. V was clipped by 6 bases and J by 2 bases, with 4 bases between them. The CDR3 has 11 residues. From germline, CDR1 is MDHEN and CDR2 SYDVKM. The CDR3 region has the DNA TGTGCCAGCAGACTTAACACTGAAGCTTTCTTT. Amino acid sequence: CASRLNTEAFF.

This chain joins TRBV3-1 (or the pseudogene TRBV3-2) and TRBJ1-1, with a tentative D call TRBD1 (5 bases). The ends were cut back, 3 bases at V and 6 bases at J, with 11 bases in the middle. This CDR3 region has 13 residues. Germline CDR1 LGHDT, CDR2 YNNKEL (reference sequence). The CDR3 DNA reads TGTGCCAGCAGCCAGCTCTGGGGGGCTGAAGCTTTCTTT. Translation: CASSQLWGAEAFF.

The V call is TRBV4-1, the J call TRBJ2-1; no definite D call. The CDR3 has 18 amino acids. From germline, CDR1 is MGHRA and CDR2 YSYEKL. The ends were cut back, 1 base at V and 8 bases at J, with 24 bases in the middle. The CDR3 DNA follows: TGCGCCAGCAGCCAAGGCAGGCTTGTCGGTCGTATCTTGGATGAGCAGTTCTTC. It translates to CASSQGRLVGRILDEQFF.